This is a list of T cell receptor beta chains from one sample in a study of cytotoxic CD8 clonotypes in ibrutinib-treated CLL. Method: immunoSEQ multiplex PCR; TCRdb's copy keeps in-frame clones and lacks some. This repertoire shows almost 250,000 clones, around 70% found once; its top ten account for just over 15%. This material consisted of PBMCs, taken after 24 months of ibrutinib treatment. The source is a human donor with chronic lymphocytic leukemia. CDR3s include the opening cysteine and the closing phenylalanine or tryptophan. Each record gives: V gene, J gene, clone size, D gene, CDR3 DNA, CDR3 protein. The D gene is left open where the match is weak. Clone size is shown for a subset of rows, as once, few, many or a class of expanded clone.

v_call: TRBV4-2
j_call: TRBJ1-4
clone_size: -
d_call: TRBD1
cdr3_nt: TGTGCCAGCAGCCAAGGGACGGGACAGGGATTTGAACTGTTTTTT
cdr3_aa: CASSQGTGQGFELFF

v_call: TRBV5-1
j_call: TRBJ1-1
clone_size: few
d_call: -
cdr3_nt: TGCGCCAGCGGACTTGTGAACACTGAAGCTTTCTTT
cdr3_aa: CASGLVNTEAFF

v_call: TRBV15
j_call: TRBJ1-5
clone_size: few
d_call: -
cdr3_nt: TGTGCCACCAGCAGAGATAAAGGGGCGAGCAATCAGCCCCAGCATTTT
cdr3_aa: CATSRDKGASNQPQHF

v_call: TRBV11-2
j_call: TRBJ1-2
clone_size: -
d_call: -
cdr3_nt: TGTGCCAGCAGCTTAGATCGGTGGGGATTTGGCTACACCTTC
cdr3_aa: CASSLDRWGFGYTF

v_call: TRBV7-9
j_call: TRBJ2-1
clone_size: once
d_call: TRBD2
cdr3_nt: TGTGCCAGCAGCTTAGAGCCACTAGCGGGAGGAAGTGAGCAGTTCTTC
cdr3_aa: CASSLEPLAGGSEQFF

v_call: TRBV7-3
j_call: TRBJ1-2
clone_size: few
d_call: -
cdr3_nt: TGTGCCAGCAGCCCCACCCCGGAGGGCTATGGCTACACCTTC
cdr3_aa: CASSPTPEGYGYTF

v_call: TRBV5-1
j_call: TRBJ1-2
clone_size: -
d_call: TRBD1
cdr3_nt: TGCGCCAGCAGAGAGGGACAGGCGGCTTCATATGGCTACACCTTC
cdr3_aa: CASREGQAASYGYTF

v_call: TRBV29-1
j_call: TRBJ1-2
clone_size: -
d_call: -
cdr3_nt: TGCAGCGAAGGACAGCCCGATAACTATGGCTACACCTTC
cdr3_aa: CSEGQPDNYGYTF

v_call: TRBV2
j_call: TRBJ1-2
clone_size: -
d_call: -
cdr3_nt: TGTGCCAGCATCAATGGCTACACCTTC
cdr3_aa: CASINGYTF

v_call: TRBV19
j_call: TRBJ1-5
clone_size: -
d_call: -
cdr3_nt: TGTGCCAGTAGTGCCAGCACGTGGGGCAATCAGCCCCAGCATTTT
cdr3_aa: CASSASTWGNQPQHF

v_call: TRBV18
j_call: TRBJ2-1
clone_size: -
d_call: -
cdr3_nt: TGTGCCAGCTCCCAAAGCGCTCACAATGAGCAGTTCTTC
cdr3_aa: CASSQSAHNEQFF

v_call: TRBV7-3
j_call: TRBJ2-7
clone_size: -
d_call: -
cdr3_nt: TGTGCCAGCAGCTTATATGGCTCCCCGGAGGGGCAGTACTTC
cdr3_aa: CASSLYGSPEGQYF

v_call: TRBV19
j_call: TRBJ2-1
clone_size: -
d_call: TRBD1
cdr3_nt: TGTGCCAGTAGGGAACAGGGGTATCCCTACAATGAGCAGTTCTTC
cdr3_aa: CASREQGYPYNEQFF

v_call: TRBV29-1
j_call: TRBJ2-7
clone_size: -
d_call: -
cdr3_nt: TGCAGCGTTGCAGTTAGCTCCTACGAGCAGTACTTC
cdr3_aa: CSVAVSSYEQYF

v_call: TRBV15
j_call: TRBJ1-5
clone_size: few
d_call: -
cdr3_nt: TGTGCCACCAGCAGAGGCGGGGGGCGGCAGCCCCAGCATTTT
cdr3_aa: CATSRGGGRQPQHF

v_call: TRBV9
j_call: TRBJ2-5
clone_size: -
d_call: -
cdr3_nt: TGTGCCAGCAGCGTAGCTTTGGGGGCTGTGCAAGAGACCCAGTACTTC
cdr3_aa: CASSVALGAVQETQYF

v_call: TRBV30
j_call: TRBJ2-1
clone_size: -
d_call: TRBD1
cdr3_nt: TGTGCCTGGCGAAAAACCCCGGACAGGGATGAGCAGTTCTTC
cdr3_aa: CAWRKTPDRDEQFF

v_call: TRBV4-2
j_call: TRBJ2-7
clone_size: -
d_call: TRBD2
cdr3_nt: TGTGCCAGCAGCCAAGTCCGCACTAGCGGCTACGAGCAGTACTTC
cdr3_aa: CASSQVRTSGYEQYF

v_call: TRBV6-6
j_call: TRBJ1-5
clone_size: -
d_call: -
cdr3_nt: TGTGCCAGCAGTTACCACAGGGTTGGAGGACAGCCCCAGCATTTT
cdr3_aa: CASSYHRVGGQPQHF

v_call: TRBV7-2
j_call: TRBJ1-3
clone_size: -
d_call: -
cdr3_nt: TGTGCCAGCAGCTCTCAGGGGATTTCGGACACCATATATTTT
cdr3_aa: CASSSQGISDTIYF

v_call: TRBV4-1
j_call: TRBJ2-1
clone_size: -
d_call: TRBD2
cdr3_nt: TGCGCCAGCAGCCAAGGGGACGGCGGGAGCTCCTACAATGAGCAGTTCTTC
cdr3_aa: CASSQGDGGSSYNEQFF

v_call: TRBV18
j_call: TRBJ2-5
clone_size: -
d_call: -
cdr3_nt: TGTGCCAGCTCACCTAACAGTGATCAAGAGACCCAGTACTTC
cdr3_aa: CASSPNSDQETQYF

v_call: TRBV4-2
j_call: TRBJ2-5
clone_size: -
d_call: -
cdr3_nt: TGTGCCAGCAGCCAAGATCCGGAAAGACCACGGACCCAGTACTTC
cdr3_aa: CASSQDPERPRTQYF

v_call: TRBV10-2
j_call: TRBJ1-1
clone_size: -
d_call: -
cdr3_nt: TGCGCCAGCGGGGACAATCTGTACACTGAAGCTTTCTTT
cdr3_aa: CASGDNLYTEAFF

v_call: TRBV19
j_call: TRBJ1-5
clone_size: -
d_call: -
cdr3_nt: TGTGCCAGTAGCCTTGAAACAGCGTATAGCAATCAGCCCCAGCATTTT
cdr3_aa: CASSLETAYSNQPQHF

v_call: TRBV10-3
j_call: TRBJ2-7
clone_size: -
d_call: -
cdr3_nt: TGTGCCACCACCGGGACAATAGTCGAGCAGTACTTC
cdr3_aa: CATTGTIVEQYF

v_call: TRBV29-1
j_call: TRBJ2-7
clone_size: -
d_call: TRBD2
cdr3_nt: TGCAGGGTAAGGACTAGCGGATACGAGCAGTACTTC
cdr3_aa: CRVRTSGYEQYF

v_call: TRBV6-5
j_call: TRBJ2-7
clone_size: -
d_call: -
cdr3_nt: TGTGCCAGCACTTCCGCCCCCCTGGCCGAGCAGTACTTC
cdr3_aa: CASTSAPLAEQYF

v_call: TRBV7-9
j_call: TRBJ2-3
clone_size: -
d_call: TRBD2
cdr3_nt: TGTGCCAGCAGCCATGGGGGGGGTGGGCCAGGCACAGATACGCAGTATTTT
cdr3_aa: CASSHGGGGPGTDTQYF

v_call: TRBV18
j_call: TRBJ2-7
clone_size: few
d_call: -
cdr3_nt: TGTGCCAGCTCACCAAACGGAGATGGATACGAGCAGTACTTC
cdr3_aa: CASSPNGDGYEQYF

v_call: TRBV29-1
j_call: TRBJ2-1
clone_size: -
d_call: TRBD2
cdr3_nt: TGCAGCTTCGAACGAGGGACTAGCGGGAGGGGTGAGCAGTTCTTC
cdr3_aa: CSFERGTSGRGEQFF

v_call: TRBV12-5
j_call: TRBJ2-1
clone_size: -
d_call: -
cdr3_nt: TGTGCTAGTGGTACCCAGAAAGGGGTTCGGTCATCTGACAATGAGCAGTTCTTC
cdr3_aa: CASGTQKGVRSSDNEQFF

v_call: TRBV5-1
j_call: TRBJ2-3
clone_size: -
d_call: TRBD2
cdr3_nt: TGCGCCAGCAGCCCCTTAGGACTAGCGGGAGATACGCAGTATTTT
cdr3_aa: CASSPLGLAGDTQYF

v_call: TRBV27
j_call: TRBJ2-2
clone_size: -
d_call: -
cdr3_nt: TGTGCCAGCAGTTTCCAGGTGAACACCGGGGAGCTGTTTTTT
cdr3_aa: CASSFQVNTGELFF

v_call: TRBV30
j_call: TRBJ1-5
clone_size: few
d_call: TRBD1
cdr3_nt: TGTGCCTGGAGTGTGAGCGGACAGGGAAGCAATCAGCCCCAGCATTTT
cdr3_aa: CAWSVSGQGSNQPQHF

v_call: TRBV6-1
j_call: TRBJ2-1
clone_size: -
d_call: -
cdr3_nt: TGTGCCAGCAGCGACCCCTGGGGTAGTTATAGTCAGTCGTTCTTC
cdr3_aa: CASSDPWGSYSQSFF

v_call: TRBV28
j_call: TRBJ2-2
clone_size: -
d_call: -
cdr3_nt: TGTGCCAGCAGTTTAGGATACACCGGGGAGCTGTTTTTT
cdr3_aa: CASSLGYTGELFF

v_call: TRBV7-2
j_call: TRBJ2-7
clone_size: few
d_call: -
cdr3_nt: TGTGCCAGCAGCACCTCGTCAGCCTACGAGCAGTACTTC
cdr3_aa: CASSTSSAYEQYF

v_call: TRBV6-1
j_call: TRBJ2-4
clone_size: few
d_call: -
cdr3_nt: TGTGCCAGCAGTGAAGAGTTAAGTGGACACGGGTCCATTCAGTACTTC
cdr3_aa: CASSEELSGHGSIQYF

v_call: TRBV15
j_call: TRBJ2-1
clone_size: -
d_call: -
cdr3_nt: TGTGCCACCAGCAGAGAGTGGGCAGGTCTTCGGTTCTTC
cdr3_aa: CATSREWAGLRFF

v_call: TRBV6-6
j_call: TRBJ2-7
clone_size: -
d_call: -
cdr3_nt: TGTGCCAGCAGCCTACTAGGATCACGTTTATACGAGCAGTACTTC
cdr3_aa: CASSLLGSRLYEQYF

v_call: TRBV15
j_call: TRBJ2-2
clone_size: few
d_call: TRBD1
cdr3_nt: TGTGCCACCGGGACAGAAAACACCGGGGAGCTGTTTTTT
cdr3_aa: CATGTENTGELFF

v_call: TRBV21-1
j_call: TRBJ1-1
clone_size: -
d_call: -
cdr3_nt: TGTGCCAGCAGCAAAGCGACGGCAGGGACTCACGAATCTGAAGCTTTCTTT
cdr3_aa: CASSKATAGTHESEAFF

v_call: TRBV25-1
j_call: TRBJ1-1
clone_size: once
d_call: -
cdr3_nt: TGTGCCAGCAGTGAAAAGGTCGCCGGGGATGCTGAAGCTTTCTTT
cdr3_aa: CASSEKVAGDAEAFF

v_call: TRBV27
j_call: TRBJ2-2
clone_size: -
d_call: -
cdr3_nt: TGTGCCAGCAGTTTATGGCAGGGGATCGTCACCGGGGAGCTGTTTTTT
cdr3_aa: CASSLWQGIVTGELFF

v_call: TRBV7-9
j_call: TRBJ2-7
clone_size: -
d_call: TRBD1
cdr3_nt: TGTGCCAGCAGCGCCGACAGGGGTATGGGTGAGCAGTACTTC
cdr3_aa: CASSADRGMGEQYF

v_call: TRBV6-4
j_call: TRBJ2-5
clone_size: -
d_call: -
cdr3_nt: TGTGCCAGCAGTGACCAGGGACAAGAGGAGACCCAGTACTTC
cdr3_aa: CASSDQGQEETQYF

v_call: TRBV11-3
j_call: TRBJ2-1
clone_size: few
d_call: TRBD2
cdr3_nt: TGTGCCAGCTCCTCCGGGACTAGCTCTTCCAATGAGCAGTTCTTC
cdr3_aa: CASSSGTSSSNEQFF

v_call: TRBV30
j_call: TRBJ2-3
clone_size: -
d_call: -
cdr3_nt: TGTGCCTGGAGTGTACAGCGCACAGATACGCAGTATTTT
cdr3_aa: CAWSVQRTDTQYF

v_call: TRBV27
j_call: TRBJ2-2
clone_size: -
d_call: -
cdr3_nt: TGTGCCAGCAGACCAAACACCGGGGAGCTGTTTTTT
cdr3_aa: CASRPNTGELFF

v_call: TRBV27
j_call: TRBJ2-7
clone_size: few
d_call: -
cdr3_nt: TGTGCCAGCAGTAACGGACGGCCCGCCTACGAGCAGTACTTC
cdr3_aa: CASSNGRPAYEQYF

v_call: TRBV28
j_call: TRBJ1-4
clone_size: -
d_call: TRBD1
cdr3_nt: TGTGCCAGCAGGACCGGGACAGGAACTGAAAAACTGTTTTTT
cdr3_aa: CASRTGTGTEKLFF

v_call: TRBV11-3
j_call: TRBJ2-3
clone_size: -
d_call: TRBD2
cdr3_nt: TGTGCCAGCGAAGCTAGCGGGAGTAGTACAGATACGCAGTATTTT
cdr3_aa: CASEASGSSTDTQYF

v_call: TRBV2
j_call: TRBJ2-1
clone_size: few
d_call: -
cdr3_nt: TGTGCCAGCAGTGTGGGCCCCAATGAGCAGTTCTTC
cdr3_aa: CASSVGPNEQFF

v_call: TRBV9
j_call: TRBJ2-7
clone_size: -
d_call: TRBD2
cdr3_nt: TGTGCCAGCAGCGTAGCTGAGGGACTAGCGAGCGAGCAGTACTTC
cdr3_aa: CASSVAEGLASEQYF

v_call: TRBV28
j_call: TRBJ1-1
clone_size: -
d_call: TRBD1
cdr3_nt: TGTGCCAGCAGGCCGTCACAGGGGGCTAACACTGAAGCTTTCTTT
cdr3_aa: CASRPSQGANTEAFF

v_call: TRBV9
j_call: TRBJ2-3
clone_size: -
d_call: -
cdr3_nt: TGTGCCAGCAGCTCCCAGCGGGGCACAGATACGCAGTATTTT
cdr3_aa: CASSSQRGTDTQYF

v_call: TRBV2
j_call: TRBJ2-7
clone_size: -
d_call: -
cdr3_nt: TGTGCCAGCAGTGTTTCGAGCGAATCCCACTACGAGCAGTACTTC
cdr3_aa: CASSVSSESHYEQYF

v_call: TRBV6-1
j_call: TRBJ1-4
clone_size: -
d_call: -
cdr3_nt: TGTGCCAGCAGCCTTGAAAAACTGTTTTTT
cdr3_aa: CASSLEKLFF

v_call: TRBV30
j_call: TRBJ2-4
clone_size: -
d_call: TRBD1
cdr3_nt: TGTGCCTGGAGGACAGGGAACATTCAGTACTTC
cdr3_aa: CAWRTGNIQYF